This T cell receptor (beta chain) was observed in a study of identical twins. A universal primer binding site was introduced by template switching. The final cDNA contained unique molecular identifiers. TCRdb itself ran the 5' RACE reads through MiXCR, one entry per CDR3 protein. The repertoire holds 540,000 or so distinct CDR3 sequences, with about a fifth as singletons. Regarding this clonotype: Antigen unknown.

Regarding the study as a whole: Invariant MAIT and iNKT cells may have partly biased zero-insertion analyses.

V was cut by 0 bases and J by 8 bases, with 10 bases left in between. This CDR3 is built from 13 residues. Per germline, CDR1 LGHDT and CDR2 YNNKEL (reference sequence). This sample also appeared in a second study, on yellow fever vaccine responses in identical twins.

The specimen sequenced was CD4+ T cells sorted from blood. V is TRBV3-1 and J is TRBJ1-2; D call uncertain. This receptor was obtained from a woman under 30 in good health. The CDR3 DNA reads TGTGCCAGCAGCCAAGATAAGGCGTACGGCTACACCTTC. Its translation is CASSQDKAYGYTF.